This T cell receptor beta chain was documented in a study of T cell changes during pregnancy in multiple sclerosis. Germline loops: CDR1 LNHDA, CDR2 SQIVND (reference sequence). The CDR3 length is 14 residues. Sequenced by immunoSEQ multiplex PCR; TCRdb stores in-frame clones only, minus some. The sample yields around 31,000 clones, almost 90% seen once. Here the sequenced sample was CD4+ T cells from peripheral blood mononuclear cells, taken in the third trimester of pregnancy. The gene calls are TRBV19 and TRBJ2-7, with 8 bases that match TRBD1. This receptor was obtained from a female donor in good health, enrolled as a control in a pregnancy study. In DNA, the CDR3 is TGTGTCCCCAAGCCCCGGGACAGGTCCGGCGAGCAGTACTTC. This sequence encodes CVPKPRDRSGEQYF.